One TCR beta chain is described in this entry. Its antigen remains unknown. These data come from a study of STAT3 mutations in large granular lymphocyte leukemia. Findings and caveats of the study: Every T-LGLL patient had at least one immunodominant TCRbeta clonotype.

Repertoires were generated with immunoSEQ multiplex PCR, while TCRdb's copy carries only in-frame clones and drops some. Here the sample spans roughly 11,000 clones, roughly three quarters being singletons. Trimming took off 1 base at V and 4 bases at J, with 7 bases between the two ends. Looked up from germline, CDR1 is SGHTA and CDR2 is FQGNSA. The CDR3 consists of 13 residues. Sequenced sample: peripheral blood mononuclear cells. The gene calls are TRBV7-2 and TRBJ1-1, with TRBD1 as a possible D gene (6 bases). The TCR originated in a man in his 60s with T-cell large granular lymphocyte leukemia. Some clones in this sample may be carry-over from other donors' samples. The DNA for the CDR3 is TGTGCCAGCAGCTTAGAGGGGGGCACTGAAGCTTTCTTT. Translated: CASSLEGGTEAFF. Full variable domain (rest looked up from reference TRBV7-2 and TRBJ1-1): GAGVSQSPSNKVTEKGKDVELRCDPISGHTALYWYRQSLGQGLEFLIYFQGNSAPDKSGLPSDRFSAERTGGSVSTLTIQRTQQEDSAVYLCASSLEGGTEAFFGQGTRLTVV.